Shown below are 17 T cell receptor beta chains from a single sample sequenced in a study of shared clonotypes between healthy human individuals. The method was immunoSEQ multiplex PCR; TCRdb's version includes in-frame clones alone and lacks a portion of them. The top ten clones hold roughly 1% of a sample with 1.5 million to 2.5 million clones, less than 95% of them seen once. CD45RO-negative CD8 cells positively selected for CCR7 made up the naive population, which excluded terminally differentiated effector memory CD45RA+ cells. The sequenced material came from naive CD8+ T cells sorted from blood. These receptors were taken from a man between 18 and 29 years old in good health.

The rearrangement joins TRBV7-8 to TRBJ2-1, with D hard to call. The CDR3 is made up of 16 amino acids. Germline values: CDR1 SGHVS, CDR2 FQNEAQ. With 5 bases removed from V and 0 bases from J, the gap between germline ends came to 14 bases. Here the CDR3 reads CASSPEDLSSYNEQFF. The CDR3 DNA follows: TGTGCCAGCAGCCCCGAGGATTTAAGCTCCTACAATGAGCAGTTCTTC.

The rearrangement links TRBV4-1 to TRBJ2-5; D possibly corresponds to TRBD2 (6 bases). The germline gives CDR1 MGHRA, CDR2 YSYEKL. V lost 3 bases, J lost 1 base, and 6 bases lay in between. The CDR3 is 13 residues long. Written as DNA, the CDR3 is TGCGCCAGCAGCCAGACTAGCCAAGAGACCCAGTACTTC. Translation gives CASSQTSQETQYF.

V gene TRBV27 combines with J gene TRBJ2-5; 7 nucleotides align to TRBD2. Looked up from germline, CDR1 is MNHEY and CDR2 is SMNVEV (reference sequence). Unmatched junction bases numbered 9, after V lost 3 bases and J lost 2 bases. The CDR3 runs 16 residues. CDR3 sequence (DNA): TGTGCCAGCAGTTTTTCTGCGGGGGAGGTACAAGAGACCCAGTACTTC. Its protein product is CASSFSAGEVQETQYF.

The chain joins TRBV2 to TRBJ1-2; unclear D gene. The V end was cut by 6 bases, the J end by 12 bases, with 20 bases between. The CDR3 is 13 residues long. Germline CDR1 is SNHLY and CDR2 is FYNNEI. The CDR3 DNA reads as TGTGCCAGCAGGGGCCATGGAGGGCCTCAAAACACCTTC. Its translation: CASRGHGGPQNTF. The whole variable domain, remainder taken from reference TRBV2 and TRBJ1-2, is EPEVTQTPSHQVTQMGQEVILRCVPISNHLYFYWYRQILGQKVEFLVSFYNNEISEKSEIFDDQFSVERPDGSNFTLKIRSTKLEDSAMYFCASRGHGGPQNTFGSGTRLTVV.

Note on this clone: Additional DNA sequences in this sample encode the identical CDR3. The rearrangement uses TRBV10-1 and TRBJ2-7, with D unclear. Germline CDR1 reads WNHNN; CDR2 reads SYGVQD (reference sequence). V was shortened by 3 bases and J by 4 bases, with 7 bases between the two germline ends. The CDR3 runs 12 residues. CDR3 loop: CASSDGGYEQYF. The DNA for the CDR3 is TGCGCCAGCAGTGACGGTGGGTACGAGCAGTACTTC.

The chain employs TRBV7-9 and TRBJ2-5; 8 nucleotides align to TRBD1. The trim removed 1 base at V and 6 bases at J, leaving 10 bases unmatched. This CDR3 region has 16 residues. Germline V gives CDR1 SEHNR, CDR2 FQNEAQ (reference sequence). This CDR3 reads CASSLEAGGLVKTQYF. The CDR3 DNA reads TGTGCCAGCAGCTTAGAAGCAGGGGGCCTTGTAAAGACCCAGTACTTC.

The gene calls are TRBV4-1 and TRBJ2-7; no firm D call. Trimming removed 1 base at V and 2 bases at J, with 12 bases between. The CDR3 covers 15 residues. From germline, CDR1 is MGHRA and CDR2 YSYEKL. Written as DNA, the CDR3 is TGCGCCAGCAGCCAAGTGTTTGGGGAACCCTACGAGCAGTACTTC. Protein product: CASSQVFGEPYEQYF.

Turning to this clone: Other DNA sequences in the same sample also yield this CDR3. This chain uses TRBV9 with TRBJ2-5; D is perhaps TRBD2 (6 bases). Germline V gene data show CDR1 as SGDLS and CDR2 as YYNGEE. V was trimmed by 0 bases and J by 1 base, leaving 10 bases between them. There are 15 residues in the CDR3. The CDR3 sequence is CASSVGVGGQETQYF. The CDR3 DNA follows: TGTGCCAGCAGCGTAGGAGTCGGGGGCCAAGAGACCCAGTACTTC.

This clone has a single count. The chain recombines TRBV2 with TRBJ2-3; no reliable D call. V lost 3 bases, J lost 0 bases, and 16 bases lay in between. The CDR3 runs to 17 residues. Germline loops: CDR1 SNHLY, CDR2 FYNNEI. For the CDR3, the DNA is TGTGCCAGCAGTGATGGGTCCAGGACCCCTAGCACAGATACGCAGTATTTT. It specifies CASSDGSRTPSTDTQYF.

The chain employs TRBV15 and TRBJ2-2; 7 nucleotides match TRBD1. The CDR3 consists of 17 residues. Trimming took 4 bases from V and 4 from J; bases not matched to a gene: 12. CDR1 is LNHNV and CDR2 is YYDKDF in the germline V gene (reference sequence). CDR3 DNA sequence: TGTGCCACCAGCAATAACGACAGGGCGGAGGTCACCGGGGAGCTGTTTTTT. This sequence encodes CATSNNDRAEVTGELFF.

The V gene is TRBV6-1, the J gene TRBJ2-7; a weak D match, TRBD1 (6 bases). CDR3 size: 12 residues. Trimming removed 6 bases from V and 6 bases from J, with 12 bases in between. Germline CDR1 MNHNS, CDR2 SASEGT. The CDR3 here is CASRAGDLEQYF. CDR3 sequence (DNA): TGTGCCAGCAGGGCAGGGGATCTCGAGCAGTACTTC.

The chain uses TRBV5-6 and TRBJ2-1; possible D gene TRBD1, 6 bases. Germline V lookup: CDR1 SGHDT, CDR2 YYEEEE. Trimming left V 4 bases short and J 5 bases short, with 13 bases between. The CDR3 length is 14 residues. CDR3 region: CASSLGALHNEQFF. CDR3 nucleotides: TGTGCCAGCAGCCTGGGGGCCCTCCACAATGAGCAGTTCTTC.

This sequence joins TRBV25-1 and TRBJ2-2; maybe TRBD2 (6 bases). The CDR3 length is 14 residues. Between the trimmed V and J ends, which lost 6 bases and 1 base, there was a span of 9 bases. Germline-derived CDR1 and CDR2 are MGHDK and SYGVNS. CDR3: CASSPGVNTGELFF. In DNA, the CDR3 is TGTGCCAGCAGCCCGGGGGTGAACACCGGGGAGCTGTTTTTT.

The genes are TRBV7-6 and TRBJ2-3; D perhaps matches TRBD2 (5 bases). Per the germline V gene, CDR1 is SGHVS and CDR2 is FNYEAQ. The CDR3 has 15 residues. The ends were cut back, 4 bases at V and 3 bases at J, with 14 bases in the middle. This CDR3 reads CASSWAVGETDTQYF. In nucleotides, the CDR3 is TGTGCCAGCAGCTGGGCGGTCGGGGAGACAGATACGCAGTATTTT.

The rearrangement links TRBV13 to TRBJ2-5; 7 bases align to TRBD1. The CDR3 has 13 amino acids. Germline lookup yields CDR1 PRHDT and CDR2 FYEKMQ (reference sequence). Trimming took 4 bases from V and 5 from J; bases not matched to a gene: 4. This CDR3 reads CASSSDRSETQYF. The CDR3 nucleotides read TGTGCCAGCAGCTCGGACAGGTCGGAGACCCAGTACTTC.

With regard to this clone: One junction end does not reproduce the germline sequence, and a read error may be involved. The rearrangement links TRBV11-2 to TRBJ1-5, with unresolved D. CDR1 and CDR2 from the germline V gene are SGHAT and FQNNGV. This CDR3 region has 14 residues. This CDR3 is CASSQDGTYQPQHF. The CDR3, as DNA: TGCGCCAGCAGCCAAGATGGCACATATCAGCCCCAGCATTTT.

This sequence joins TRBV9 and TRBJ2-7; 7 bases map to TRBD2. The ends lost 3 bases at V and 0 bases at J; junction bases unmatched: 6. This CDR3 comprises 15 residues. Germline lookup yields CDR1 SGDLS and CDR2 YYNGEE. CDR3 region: CASSEASGPSYEQYF. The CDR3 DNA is TGTGCCAGCAGCGAGGCTAGCGGCCCCTCCTACGAGCAGTACTTC.